This TCR beta chain was recorded in a study of CD8 T cells in ankylosing spondylitis. One entry per CDR3 protein, called by TCRdb with MiXCR from the 5' RACE reads. Of some 140,000 distinct CDR3 sequences listed, 7% to 10% are singletons. Worth noting for this clonotype: No antigen is known for it.

The study, taken as a whole, reports: Seemingly characteristic of ankylosing spondylitis blood was a TCR beta motif consisting of eight highly homologous variants.

This CDR3 is built from 12 residues. The V gene's germline CDR1 is SNHLY and CDR2 FYNNEI. V lost 3 bases and J lost 1, with 3 bases in between. The specimen sequenced was synovial fluid, either unsorted or a sorted T cell fraction (not recorded which). The TCR sequence derives from a male donor with ankylosing spondylitis. The rearrangement links TRBV2 to TRBJ2-5; D is unresolved. CDR3 coding DNA: TGTGCCAGCAGTGATCCCCAAGAGACCCAGTACTTC. This translates into CASSDPQETQYF.